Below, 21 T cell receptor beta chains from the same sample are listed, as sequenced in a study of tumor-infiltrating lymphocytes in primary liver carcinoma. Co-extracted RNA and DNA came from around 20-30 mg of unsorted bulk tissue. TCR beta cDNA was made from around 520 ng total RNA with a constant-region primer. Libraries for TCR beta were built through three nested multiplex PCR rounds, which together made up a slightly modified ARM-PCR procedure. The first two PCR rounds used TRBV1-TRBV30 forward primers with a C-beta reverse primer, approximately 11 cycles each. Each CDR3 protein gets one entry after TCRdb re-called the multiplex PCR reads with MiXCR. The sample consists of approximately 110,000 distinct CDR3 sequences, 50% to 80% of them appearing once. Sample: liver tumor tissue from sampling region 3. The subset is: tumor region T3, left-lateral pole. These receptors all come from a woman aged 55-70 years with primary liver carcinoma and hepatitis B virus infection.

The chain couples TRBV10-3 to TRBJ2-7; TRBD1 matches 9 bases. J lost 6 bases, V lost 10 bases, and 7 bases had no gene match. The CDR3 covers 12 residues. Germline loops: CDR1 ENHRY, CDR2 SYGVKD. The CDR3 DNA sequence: TGTGCCACCTGGACAGGGGTCTGCGAGCAGTACTTC. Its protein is CATWTGVCEQYF.

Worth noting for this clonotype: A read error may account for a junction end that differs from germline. CDR3 sequence reads: CAGSYRDEQYF. CDR3 nucleotides: TGTGCCGGCAGTTACAGGGACGAGCAGTACTTT. This chain joins TRBV6-1 and TRBJ2-7; D might be TRBD1 (6 bases). Germline V gives CDR1 MNHNS, CDR2 SASEGT. The length of the CDR3 is 11 residues.

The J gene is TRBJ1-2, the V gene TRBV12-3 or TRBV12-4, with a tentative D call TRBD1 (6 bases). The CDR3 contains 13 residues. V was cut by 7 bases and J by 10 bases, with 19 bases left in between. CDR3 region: CASNRAGAYNYTF. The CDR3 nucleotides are TGTGCCAGCAATCGCGCAGGGGCCTATAACTACACCTTC.

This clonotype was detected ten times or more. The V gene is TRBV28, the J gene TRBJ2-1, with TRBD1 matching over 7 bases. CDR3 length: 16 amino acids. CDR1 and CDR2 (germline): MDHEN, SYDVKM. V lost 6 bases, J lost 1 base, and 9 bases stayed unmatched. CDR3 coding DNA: TGTGCCAGCAGCTCCCTCAGGGACAGATCCTACAATGAGCAGTTCTTC. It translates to CASSSLRDRSYNEQFF.

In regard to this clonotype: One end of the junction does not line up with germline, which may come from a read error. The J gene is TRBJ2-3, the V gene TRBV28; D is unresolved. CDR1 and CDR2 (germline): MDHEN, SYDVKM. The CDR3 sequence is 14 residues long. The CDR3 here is CASSFVYYTDMQYF. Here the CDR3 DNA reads TGTGCCAGCAGTTTTGTGTATTACACAGATATGCAGTATTTT.

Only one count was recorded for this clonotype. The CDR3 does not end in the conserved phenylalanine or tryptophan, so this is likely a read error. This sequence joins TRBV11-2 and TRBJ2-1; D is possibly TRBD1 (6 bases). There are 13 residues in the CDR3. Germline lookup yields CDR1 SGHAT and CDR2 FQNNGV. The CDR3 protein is CASGLLQGNLQFL. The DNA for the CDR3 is TGTGCCAGCGGCTTGCTACAGGGAAATTTGCAGTTCTTA.

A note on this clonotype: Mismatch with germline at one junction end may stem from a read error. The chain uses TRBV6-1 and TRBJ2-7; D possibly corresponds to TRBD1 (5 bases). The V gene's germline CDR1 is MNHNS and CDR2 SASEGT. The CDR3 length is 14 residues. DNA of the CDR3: TGTGCGAGCAGTGAAAGGGAACAGGCCGCCGAGCAGTACTTC. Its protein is CASSEREQAAEQYF.

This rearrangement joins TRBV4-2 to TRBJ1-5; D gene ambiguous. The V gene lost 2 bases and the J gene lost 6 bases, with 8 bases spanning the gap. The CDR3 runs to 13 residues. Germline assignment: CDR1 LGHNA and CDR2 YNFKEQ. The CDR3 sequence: CASSQTVTQPQHF. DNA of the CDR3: TGTGCCAGCAGCCAAACGGTTACTCAGCCCCAGCATTTT.

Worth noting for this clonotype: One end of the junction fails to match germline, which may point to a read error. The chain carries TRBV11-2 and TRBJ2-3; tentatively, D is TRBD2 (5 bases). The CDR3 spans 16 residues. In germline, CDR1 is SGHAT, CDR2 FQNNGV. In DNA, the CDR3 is TGTGTCAGCAAGTTGCTCCCAGTGGGAGAGGCAGATACGCAGTATTTT. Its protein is CVSKLLPVGEADTQYF.

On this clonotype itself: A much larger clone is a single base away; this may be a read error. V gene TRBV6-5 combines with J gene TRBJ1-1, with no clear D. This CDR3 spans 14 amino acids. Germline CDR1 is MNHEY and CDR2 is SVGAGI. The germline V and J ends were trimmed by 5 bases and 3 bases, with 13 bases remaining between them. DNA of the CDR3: TGTGCCAGCAGTCGCAACGGGGTTGACACTGAAGCTTTCTTT. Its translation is CASSRNGVDTEAFF.

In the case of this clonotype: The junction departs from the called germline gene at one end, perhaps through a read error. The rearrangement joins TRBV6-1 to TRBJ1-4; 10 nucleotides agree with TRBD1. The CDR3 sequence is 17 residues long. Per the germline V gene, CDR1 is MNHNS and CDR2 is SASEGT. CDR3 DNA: TGCGCCAGCGGTGAACCCAGCCGCGGGACAGGGGATGAAAAACTGTTTTTT. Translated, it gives CASGEPSRGTGDEKLFF.

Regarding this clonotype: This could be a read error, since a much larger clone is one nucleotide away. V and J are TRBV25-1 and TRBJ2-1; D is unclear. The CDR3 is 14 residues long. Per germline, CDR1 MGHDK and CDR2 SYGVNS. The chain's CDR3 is CASGESGPLGEQFF. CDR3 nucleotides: TGTGCCAGCGGTGAATCCGGCCCGTTGGGTGAGCAGTTCTTC.

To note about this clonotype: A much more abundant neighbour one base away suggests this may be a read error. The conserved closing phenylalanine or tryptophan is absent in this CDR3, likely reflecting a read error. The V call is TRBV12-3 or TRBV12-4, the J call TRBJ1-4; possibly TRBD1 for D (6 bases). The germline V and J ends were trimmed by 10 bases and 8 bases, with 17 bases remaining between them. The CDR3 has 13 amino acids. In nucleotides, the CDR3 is TGTGCCACCTCCAGGGGTTCTTTCGAAAAACTGTTTTCT. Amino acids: CATSRGSFEKLFS.

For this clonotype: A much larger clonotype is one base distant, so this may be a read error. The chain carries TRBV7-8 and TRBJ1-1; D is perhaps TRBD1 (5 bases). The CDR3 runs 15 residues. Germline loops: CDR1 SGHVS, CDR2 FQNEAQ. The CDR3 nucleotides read TGTGCCAACAGCTTCACCGAACAGGTGAACACTGAAGCTTTCTTT. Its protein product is CANSFTEQVNTEAFF.

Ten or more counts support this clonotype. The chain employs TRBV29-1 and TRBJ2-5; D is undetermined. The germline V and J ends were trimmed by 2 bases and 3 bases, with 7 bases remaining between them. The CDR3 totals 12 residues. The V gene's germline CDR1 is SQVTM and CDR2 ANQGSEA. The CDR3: CSVELPKETQYF. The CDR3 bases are TGCAGCGTTGAATTACCCAAAGAGACCCAGTACTTC.

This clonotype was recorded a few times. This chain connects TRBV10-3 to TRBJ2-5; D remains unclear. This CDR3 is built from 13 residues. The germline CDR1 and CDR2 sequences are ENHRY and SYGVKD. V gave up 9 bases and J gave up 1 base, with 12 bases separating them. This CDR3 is CAIGQDGQETQYF. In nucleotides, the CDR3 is TGTGCCATTGGGCAGGATGGCCAAGAGACCCAGTACTTC.

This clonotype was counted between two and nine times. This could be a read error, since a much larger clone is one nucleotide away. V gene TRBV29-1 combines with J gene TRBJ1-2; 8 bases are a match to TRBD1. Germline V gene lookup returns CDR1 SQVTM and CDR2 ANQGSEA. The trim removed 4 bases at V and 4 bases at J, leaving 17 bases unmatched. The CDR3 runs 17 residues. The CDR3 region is CSVGVAGQAGGGYGYTF. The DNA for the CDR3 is TGCAGCGTTGGAGTCGCGGGGCAAGCAGGGGGCGGCTATGGCTACACCTTC. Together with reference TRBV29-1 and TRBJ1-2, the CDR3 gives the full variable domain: SAVISQKPSRDICQRGTSLTIQCQVDSQVTMMFWYRQQPGQSLTLIATANQGSEATYESGFVIDKFPISRPNLTFSTLTVSNMSPEDSSIYLCSVGVAGQAGGGYGYTFGSGTRLTVV.

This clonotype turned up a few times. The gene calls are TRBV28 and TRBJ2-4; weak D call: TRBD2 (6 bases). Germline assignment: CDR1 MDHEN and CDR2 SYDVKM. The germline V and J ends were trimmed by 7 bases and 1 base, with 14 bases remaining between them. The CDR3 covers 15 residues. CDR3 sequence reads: CASNSHGTAKNIQYF. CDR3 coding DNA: TGTGCCAGCAATTCCCACGGGACTGCCAAAAACATTCAGTACTTC.

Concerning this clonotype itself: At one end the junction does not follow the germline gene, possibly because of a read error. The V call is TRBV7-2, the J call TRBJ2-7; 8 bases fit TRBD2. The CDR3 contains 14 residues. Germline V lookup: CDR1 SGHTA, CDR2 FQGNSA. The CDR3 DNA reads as TGTGCCAGCAGCCGAGCGGGAGAGGGCTACGAGCAGCACTTC. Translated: CASSRAGEGYEQHF.

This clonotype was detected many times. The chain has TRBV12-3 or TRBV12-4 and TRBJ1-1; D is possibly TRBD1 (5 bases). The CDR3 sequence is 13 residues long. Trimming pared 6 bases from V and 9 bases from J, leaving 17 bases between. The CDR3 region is CASSTRGVGKAFF. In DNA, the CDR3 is TGTGCCAGCAGCACCCGGGGGGTGGGGAAAGCTTTCTTT.

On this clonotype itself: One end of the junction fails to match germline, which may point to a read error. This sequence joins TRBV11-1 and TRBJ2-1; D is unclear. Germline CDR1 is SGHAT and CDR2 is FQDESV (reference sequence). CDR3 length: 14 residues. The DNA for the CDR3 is TGTGTCAGCAGCTTGGGTTTGGCCGATTTCGAGCAGTTCTTC. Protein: CVSSLGLADFEQFF.